One and the same sample provided the 22 T cell receptor beta chains below, sequenced in a study of identical twins. TCRdb called the 5' RACE reads again in MiXCR, with one record for every CDR3 protein. Of some 900,000 distinct CDR3 sequences listed, more than 9% are singletons. The same specimen was also included in a second study, on yellow fever vaccine responses in identical twins.

Sequenced input: PBMCs. These receptors were obtained from a woman younger than 30 in good health.

This clonotype came up many times. The chain carries TRBV6-5 and TRBJ2-2, with D hard to call. Germline loops: CDR1 MNHEY, CDR2 SVGAGI. V lost 0 bases, J lost 4 bases, and 9 bases lay in between. This CDR3 contains 15 residues. The CDR3 DNA reads TGTGCCAGCAGTTACTCGGGTGCTTCCACCGGGGAGCTGTTTTTT. This translates into CASSYSGASTGELFF.

At least ten counts were recorded for this clonotype. V is TRBV6-5 and J is TRBJ2-2; D may be TRBD1 (6 bases). Per germline, CDR1 MNHEY and CDR2 SVGAGI. Trimming removed 4 bases at V and 4 bases at J, with 13 bases between. The length of the CDR3 is 15 residues. The CDR3 spells CASSLQGRVTGELFF. DNA of the CDR3: TGTGCCAGCAGTTTACAGGGACGGGTCACCGGGGAGCTGTTTTTT.

This clonotype occurred many times. The V gene is TRBV5-6, the J gene TRBJ1-5; D may be TRBD1 (5 bases). CDR1 and CDR2 from the germline V gene are SGHDT and YYEEEE. V was trimmed by 3 bases and J by 2 bases, leaving 9 bases between them. This CDR3 contains 14 residues. The CDR3 reads CASSWGSGNQPQHF. DNA of the CDR3: TGTGCCAGCAGCTGGGGGTCGGGCAATCAGCCCCAGCATTTT.

This clonotype was picked up many times. The J gene is TRBJ1-1, the V gene TRBV4-2, with a weak D call TRBD1 (6 bases). Deletions cut 6 bases from V and 0 bases from J, with 8 bases between. The CDR3 sequence is 13 residues long. Per the germline V gene, CDR1 is LGHNA and CDR2 is YNFKEQ. The DNA of the CDR3 is TGTGCCAGCAGAGAGGGGGTGAACACTGAAGCTTTCTTT. Its translation is CASREGVNTEAFF.

There are a few counts of this clonotype. The J gene is TRBJ2-7, the V gene TRBV18, with D perhaps TRBD2 (5 bases). V lost 2 bases to trimming and J lost 5 bases, with 16 bases between them. The CDR3 covers 15 residues. The germline V gene encodes CDR1 KGHSH and CDR2 LQKENI. The CDR3 sequence is CASSPGLPELNEQYF. As DNA, the CDR3 is TGTGCCAGCTCACCAGGACTTCCCGAGTTGAACGAGCAGTACTTC.

This chain connects TRBV10-2 to TRBJ2-7; D is ambiguous. CDR1 and CDR2 (germline): WSHSY, SAAADI. The CDR3 spans 15 residues. V was clipped by 0 bases and J by 2 bases, with 11 bases between them. The CDR3 protein is CASSESIGFTYEQYV. CDR3 in DNA: TGCGCCAGCAGTGAGTCGATAGGTTTTACCTACGAGCAGTACGTC.

The sample holds a few counts of this clonotype. The CDR3 DNA is TGTGCCAGCACCGGACAGGCCCCCTACAATGAGCAGTTCTTC. Its protein product is CASTGQAPYNEQFF. V gene TRBV6-2 or TRBV6-3 combines with J gene TRBJ2-1; TRBD1 matches at 7 bases. After removal of 7 bases from V and 2 bases from J, the junction contained 5 bases not matched to a gene. CDR1 and CDR2 from the germline V gene are MNHEY and SVGEGT. The CDR3 runs to 14 residues.

This clonotype was counted a few times. CDR3 region: CASRGQGGEQFF. The CDR3, as DNA: TGTGCCAGCAGAGGACAGGGAGGAGAGCAGTTCTTC. The V call is TRBV2, the J call TRBJ2-1, with 8 bases that match TRBD1. Germline trimming cut 6 bases from V and 10 bases from J; bases unmatched to any gene: 5. The CDR3 runs 12 residues. Germline CDR1 and CDR2: SNHLY and FYNNEI.

Ten or more counts support this clonotype. The chain recombines TRBV28 with TRBJ2-7; TRBD1 might be the D (5 bases). The CDR3 is made up of 14 amino acids. V was cut by 2 bases and J by 0 bases, with 8 bases left in between. The V gene's germline CDR1 is MDHEN and CDR2 SYDVKM. For the CDR3, the DNA is TGTGCCAGCAGTTTAAAGGGGAACTCCTACGAGCAGTACTTC. It yields the protein CASSLKGNSYEQYF.

The chain has TRBV19 and TRBJ2-5; D is perhaps TRBD1 (5 bases). V gave up 3 bases and J gave up 5 bases, with 13 bases separating them. The CDR3 is made up of 14 amino acids. CDR1 LNHDA and CDR2 SQIVND come from the germline V gene (reference sequence). DNA of the CDR3: TGTGCCAGTAGTATGGGGCGTATCGGGGAGACCCAGTACTTC. This gives the protein CASSMGRIGETQYF.

This clonotype was counted a few times. The CDR3 DNA sequence: TGTGCCAGCAGCCCAAGGACTAGTTACTATGAGCAGTTCTTC. Protein product: CASSPRTSYYEQFF. The chain couples TRBV7-9 to TRBJ2-1, with TRBD2 identical over 7 bases. V lost 5 bases to trimming and J lost 8 bases; unmatched junction nucleotides: 9. The CDR3 spans 14 residues. CDR1 is SEHNR and CDR2 is FQNEAQ in the germline V gene (reference sequence).

This clonotype has a handful of counts. This chain uses TRBV20-1 with TRBJ2-2; D is possibly TRBD2 (7 bases). The germline CDR1 and CDR2 sequences are DFQATT and SNEGSKA (reference sequence). V was shortened by 2 bases and J by 3 bases, with 13 bases between the two germline ends. The CDR3 has 15 residues. CDR3 region: CSARLGGRDTGELFF. The CDR3 region has the DNA TGCAGTGCTAGACTCGGGGGGCGAGACACCGGGGAGCTGTTTTTT.

This clonotype occurred many times. The gene calls are TRBV6-1 and TRBJ2-3; 8 nucleotides match TRBD1. The CDR3 contains 16 residues. CDR1 and CDR2 from the germline V gene are MNHNS and SASEGT. Trimming removed 6 bases from V and 3 bases from J; junction bases left unmatched: 11. The chain's CDR3 is CASSQTGDVVTDTQYF. The CDR3, as DNA: TGTGCCAGCAGCCAGACAGGGGACGTAGTGACAGATACGCAGTATTTT.

The chain has TRBV10-3 and TRBJ2-3; 7 nucleotides line up with TRBD2. CDR3 size: 14 residues. V shed 4 bases, J shed 2 bases, and the junction held 3 bases outside the gene matches. CDR1 is ENHRY, CDR2 SYGVKD, per germline. In nucleotides, the CDR3 is TGTGCCATCAGTGCTAGCGGTCTCACAGATACGCAGTATTTT. Residues: CAISASGLTDTQYF.

The rearrangement links TRBV27 to TRBJ2-5; D gene uncertain. Looked up from germline, CDR1 is MNHEY and CDR2 is SMNVEV (reference sequence). The V and J ends lost 6 bases and 1 base respectively, with 12 bases between them. This CDR3 has 14 residues. The CDR3 coding sequence is TGTGCCAGCAGGGCCTTGGTCGCCCAAGAGACCCAGTACTTC. It translates to CASRALVAQETQYF.

This clonotype was detected a few times. This sequence joins TRBV29-1 and TRBJ1-2; D remains ambiguous. The V gene's germline CDR1 is SQVTM and CDR2 ANQGSEA. There are 12 residues in the CDR3. V was pared by 3 bases and J by 5 bases, with 10 bases between. The CDR3: CSVDPQLYGYTF. For the CDR3, the DNA is TGCAGCGTTGATCCGCAGTTATATGGCTACACCTTC.

CDR3 sequence reads: CASSGDTRYEQYV. For the CDR3, the DNA is TGTGCCAGCAGTGGGGACACTCGCTACGAGCAGTACGTC. The chain has TRBV6-1 and TRBJ2-7; D may be TRBD1 (6 bases). The CDR3 loop spans 13 amino acids. Germline lookup yields CDR1 MNHNS and CDR2 SASEGT. The V gene lost 4 bases and the J gene lost 3 bases, with 10 bases spanning the gap.

There are a few counts of this clonotype. The chain employs TRBV14 and TRBJ2-7; 7 bases are a match to TRBD2. The CDR3 contains 13 residues. From germline, CDR1 is SGHDN and CDR2 FVKESK. Trimming cost V 0 bases and J 7 bases; bases outside gene matches: 3. CDR3 protein: CASSQDLGGEQYF. In nucleotides, the CDR3 is TGTGCCAGCAGCCAAGATTTGGGGGGGGAGCAGTACTTC.

The V and J genes are TRBV6-1 and TRBJ1-5; 7 bases match TRBD1. The ends lost 8 bases at V and 4 bases at J; junction bases unmatched: 11. Germline V gene lookup returns CDR1 MNHNS and CDR2 SASEGT. The CDR3 extends over 15 amino acids. The CDR3 DNA follows: TGTGCCAGCGTCCTTGACAGGGAGAGAAATCAGCCCCAGCATTTT. Its translation: CASVLDRERNQPQHF.

The chain employs TRBV10-3 and TRBJ2-7; D unresolved. CDR3 size: 11 residues. In germline, CDR1 is ENHRY, CDR2 SYGVKD. Trimming removed 8 bases at V and 4 bases at J, with 9 bases between. The CDR3 here is CAIQDGYEQYF. The DNA for the CDR3 is TGTGCCATCCAGGACGGATACGAGCAGTACTTC.

The rearrangement uses TRBV10-3 and TRBJ2-3; D remains ambiguous. The CDR3 has 13 amino acids. The V gene's germline CDR1 is ENHRY and CDR2 SYGVKD. Trimming shortened V by 4 bases and J by 6 bases, and 11 bases separated the two germline ends. CDR3 nucleotide sequence: TGTGCCATCAGTGCCCGAGGTTCGGATACGCAGTATTTT. Amino acids: CAISARGSDTQYF.

In its sample, this clonotype was seen many times. The rearrangement links TRBV20-1 to TRBJ1-5; D may be TRBD1 (6 bases). Germline assignment: CDR1 DFQATT and CDR2 SNEGSKA (reference sequence). The CDR3 has 13 residues. Trimming cost V 1 base and J 5 bases, with 9 bases left between them. In DNA, the CDR3 is TGCAGTGCTAGAGGACAGGATTATCAGCCCCAGCATTTT. Translation: CSARGQDYQPQHF.